This T cell receptor (beta chain) derives from a study of post-analysis software for immune sequencing data. Study-wide context: Relapsing-remitting, secondary progressive and progressive-relapsing courses of multiple sclerosis were included.

A word on this clonotype: The antigen is undetermined.

Prepared libraries of TCR beta cDNA carried unique molecular identifiers. With roughly 1 to 11 million T cells as the source, approximately 500,000 cDNA molecules resulted. Using its own MiXCR run on the PCR reads, TCRdb lists one record per CDR3 protein. The table lists 350,000 to 450,000 distinct CDR3 sequences, 39% of them singletons. Whole-study results and caveats: Comparison of patients with controls showed five or six TRBV segments more frequent in patients, TRBV5-6, TRBV5-1 and TRBV20-1 among them.

The CDR3 length is 16 residues. Germline V gene data show CDR1 as MNHNY and CDR2 as SVGAGI (reference sequence). Unmatched junction bases numbered 6, after V lost 0 bases and J lost 4 bases. J is TRBJ2-7 and V is TRBV6-6; 10 positions match TRBD1. The sequenced sample consisted of blood. This clonotype was sampled from a girl aged 2 to 9 with multiple sclerosis. CDR3 loop: CASSYSGTGATYEQYF. As DNA, the CDR3 is TGTGCCAGCAGTTACTCCGGGACAGGGGCTACTTACGAGCAGTACTTC.